The sequence of this T cell receptor (beta chain) was determined in a study of response to subunit inactivated influenza vaccine. Details on this clonotype: One end of the junction does not line up with germline, which may come from a read error.

TCRdb re-called the RT-PCR reads through MiXCR, storing one row per CDR3 protein. The sample comprises more than 500,000 distinct CDR3 sequences, around 10% of which are singletons, and approximately 11% rests with the top ten. Separately, the same data were catalogued under a study of T cells expressing NK-cell markers. As that report states: 5'RACE template switching with UMIs generated TCR beta cDNA. Seven HCMV-seropositive donors and one seronegative donor made up the eight sequenced donors.

The sequence was collected from a man in his forties or fifties who received an inactivated influenza vaccine. Material: PBMCs from blood, obtained on the day of vaccination.

CDR3 residues: CASSLASRPREF. The CDR3, as DNA: TGTGCCAGCAGCTTAGCTTCCCGACCTCGAGAATTC. V usage is TRBV7-2 and J usage is TRBJ2-1; D remains unclear. Germline V gene data show CDR1 as SGHTA and CDR2 as FQGNSA. CDR3 length: 12 residues.